Listed below are T cell receptor beta chains from one sample, sequenced in a study of T cell responses to AZD1222 COVID-19 vaccine. The protocol was immunoSEQ multiplex PCR, while the TCRdb copy is restricted to in-frame clones and leaves out a portion. The repertoire holds some 140,000 clones, with 86% as singletons. The input for sequencing was peripheral blood, taken on day 0 of MenACWY control vaccination. Receptor source: an adult in good health. The CDR3 runs from the conserved cysteine through the conserved F or W. A D gene is named only where the DNA matches it firmly. Size tells how often a clone was seen (once, few, many) or the class of an expanded clone, and some rows leave it out.

-	TRBV5-1	13	TRBD1	TRBJ1-2	CASSATGVDGYTF	TGCGCCAGCAGCGCAACAGGGGTGGATGGCTACACCTTC
-	TRBV6-2/TRBV6-3	16	TRBD2	TRBJ2-2	CASSPVRAGGPGELFF	TGTGCCAGCAGCCCGGTCAGAGCGGGAGGGCCCGGGGAGCTGTTTTTT
-	TRBV28	13	-	TRBJ2-2	CASSLPSHRELFF	TGTGCCAGCAGTCTCCCTAGCCACAGGGAGCTGTTTTTT
-	TRBV10-3	14	-	TRBJ1-5	CAISNQGSNQPQHF	TGTGCCATCAGTAATCAGGGGAGCAATCAGCCCCAGCATTTT
-	TRBV29-1	12	TRBD2	TRBJ2-5	CSGGGPQETQYF	TGCAGCGGGGGAGGGCCCCAAGAGACCCAGTACTTC
-	TRBV3-1/TRBV3-2	15	-	TRBJ1-3	CASSQPIGSGNTIYF	TGTGCCAGCAGCCAGCCTATTGGCTCTGGAAACACCATATATTTT
-	TRBV5-1	13	TRBD1	TRBJ1-1	CASIRQGSTEAFF	TGCGCCAGCATTCGACAGGGGTCCACTGAAGCTTTCTTT
-	TRBV29-1	16	TRBD1	TRBJ2-1	CSVEGIPGQGVDEQFF	TGCAGCGTTGAAGGGATCCCGGGACAGGGGGTTGATGAGCAGTTCTTC
-	TRBV18	16	-	TRBJ1-3	CASSPMGRSSGNTIYF	TGTGCCAGCTCACCGATGGGACGGTCCTCTGGAAACACCATATATTTT
once	TRBV7-8	15	-	TRBJ1-6	CASSLERTSNSPLHF	TGTGCCAGCAGCTTAGAAAGGACGTCCAATTCACCCCTCCACTTT
-	TRBV7-2	14	-	TRBJ2-5	CASSLVGGQETQYF	TGTGCCAGCAGCCTGGTGGGAGGCCAAGAGACCCAGTACTTC
-	TRBV5-4	15	-	TRBJ1-2	CASSLVGPMAGGYTF	TGTGCCAGCAGCTTGGTCGGCCCCATGGCGGGGGGCTACACCTTC
once	TRBV2	13	TRBD1	TRBJ1-4	CASRDRGDEKLFF	TGTGCCAGCAGGGACAGGGGGGATGAAAAACTGTTTTTT
-	TRBV9	14	-	TRBJ2-1	CASSVLVGYNEQFF	TGTGCCAGCAGCGTACTAGTGGGGTACAATGAGCAGTTCTTC
-	TRBV28	14	-	TRBJ2-7	CASSSDIAVYEQYF	TGTGCCAGCAGTTCAGACATAGCGGTCTACGAGCAGTACTTC
-	TRBV5-1	16	-	TRBJ1-4	CASSLVTGSANEKLFF	TGCGCCAGCAGCTTGGTTACAGGATCGGCTAATGAAAAACTGTTTTTT
-	TRBV19	13	TRBD1	TRBJ1-2	CASSDPGQVPYTF	TGTGCCAGTAGTGACCCGGGACAGGTCCCTTACACCTTC
-	TRBV10-3	13	TRBD1	TRBJ1-5	CAISTGDYQPQHF	TGTGCCATCAGCACAGGGGATTATCAGCCCCAGCATTTT
-	TRBV6-2/TRBV6-3	15	TRBD1	TRBJ1-5	CASSRGQDGNQPQHF	TGTGCCAGCAGCCGAGGACAGGACGGCAATCAGCCCCAGCATTTT
-	TRBV2	15	-	TRBJ1-6	CASQRDRAQNSPLHF	TGTGCCAGCCAAAGAGACAGAGCCCAAAATTCACCCCTCCACTTT
-	TRBV7-9	15	TRBD1	TRBJ1-2	CASSRVDRTNYGYTF	TGTGCCAGCAGCAGAGTGGACAGGACTAACTATGGCTACACCTTC
-	TRBV5-6	15	-	TRBJ2-1	CASSLGAASYNEQFF	TGTGCCAGCAGCTTGGGGGCTGCGTCCTACAATGAGCAGTTCTTC
-	TRBV11-3	13	TRBD1	TRBJ2-7	CASSLGQGREQYF	TGTGCCAGCAGCTTGGGACAGGGGAGGGAGCAGTACTTC
-	TRBV6-5	16	TRBD1	TRBJ1-2	CASSYSRQDRGSGYTF	TGTGCCAGCAGTTACTCGAGGCAGGACAGGGGGAGCGGCTACACCTTC
-	TRBV11-1	13	-	TRBJ1-5	CASSLDHGQPQHF	TGTGCCAGCAGCTTAGACCATGGTCAGCCCCAGCATTTT
-	TRBV7-9	14	-	TRBJ1-4	CASSLTGTYGKLFF	TGTGCCAGCAGCTTAACAGGGACATATGGGAAACTGTTTTTT
-	TRBV5-1	11	TRBD1	TRBJ1-6	CASSLGQGRHF	TGCGCCAGCAGCCTAGGACAGGGCAGGCACTTT